Below, one TCR beta chain is given with its context. This specimen belongs to a study of blood T cell repertoires in COVID-19. Study processing details: Reference gene primer amplification in the assay estimated nucleated cell counts. TCRdb keeps only in-frame clones here, not all; method: immunoSEQ multiplex PCR. V, J and clone size were drawn from that table, and D and trimming were deduced from the DNA. This table has 150,000 to 200,000 clones, roughly nine tenths appearing once. The CDR3 totals 18 residues. Germline CDR1 SNHLY, CDR2 FYNNEI. J lost 10 bases, V lost 3 bases, and 20 bases had no gene match.

Sequences were obtained from peripheral blood. The sequence came from a man in his 70s with acute or convalescent COVID-19. The gene calls are TRBV2 and TRBJ2-1; 8 bases are a match to TRBD2. The DNA of the CDR3 is TGTGCCAGCAGTGACCTAGCGGGTGGGGCCCTGGGATCTGGGGAGCAGTTCTTC. Translation: CASSDLAGGALGSGEQFF.